A selection of T cell receptor beta chains follows, all from one sample in a study of CD8 T cells in Susac syndrome. MiXCR, applied by TCRdb to the immunoSEQ multiplex PCR reads, yields one record per CDR3 protein. Among around 150,000 distinct CDR3 sequences listed, 90% to 95% were seen once. The sample comprised CD4+ T cells from PBMCs. The receptors derive from a human donor in good health. Both conserved end residues are part of each CDR3. D genes are given only for firm matches. Clone size is stated in some rows and not others, as once, few, many or a class when expanded.

clone_size: .; v_call: TRBV29-1; d_call: .; j_call: TRBJ1-2; cdr3_nt: TGCAGCGTGGGGGAGATGGGGTCTGTCTATGGCTACACCTTC; cdr3_aa: CSVGEMGSVYGYTF
clone_size: .; v_call: TRBV7-2; d_call: .; j_call: TRBJ2-3; cdr3_nt: TGTGCCAGCGGGCCAAGCACAGATACGCAGTATTTT; cdr3_aa: CASGPSTDTQYF
clone_size: .; v_call: TRBV30; d_call: TRBD1; j_call: TRBJ2-1; cdr3_nt: TGTGCCTGGACTGACAGGGGGGACAATGAGCAGTTCTTC; cdr3_aa: CAWTDRGDNEQFF
clone_size: once; v_call: TRBV20-1; d_call: TRBD2; j_call: TRBJ2-6; cdr3_nt: TGCAGTGCTAGACCCCGGGAGGGTGGCCCTGGGGCCAACGTCCTGACTTTC; cdr3_aa: CSARPREGGPGANVLTF
clone_size: .; v_call: TRBV5-1; d_call: .; j_call: TRBJ2-5; cdr3_nt: TGCGCCAGCAGCCCCGGTCGGGGCGCGAAAGAGACCCAGTACTTC; cdr3_aa: CASSPGRGAKETQYF
clone_size: .; v_call: TRBV12-3/TRBV12-4; d_call: .; j_call: TRBJ1-2; cdr3_nt: TGTGCCAGCAGTGACGGCAGTCTCTATGGCTACACCTTC; cdr3_aa: CASSDGSLYGYTF
clone_size: .; v_call: TRBV20-1; d_call: .; j_call: TRBJ2-7; cdr3_nt: TGCAGTGCTAGCAGCGCCTACGAGCAGTACTTC; cdr3_aa: CSASSAYEQYF
clone_size: .; v_call: TRBV4-3; d_call: .; j_call: TRBJ1-2; cdr3_nt: TGCGCCAGCAGCCAAGGGGCCTCGATAGCTAACTATGGCTACACCTTC; cdr3_aa: CASSQGASIANYGYTF
clone_size: .; v_call: TRBV30; d_call: .; j_call: TRBJ1-1; cdr3_nt: TGTGCCTGGGGGACCGCCATTGAAGCTTTCTTT; cdr3_aa: CAWGTAIEAFF
clone_size: .; v_call: TRBV5-1; d_call: TRBD1; j_call: TRBJ2-7; cdr3_nt: TGCGCCAGCAGCTCCAACCAGGGGGTCTACGAGCAGTACTTC; cdr3_aa: CASSSNQGVYEQYF
clone_size: .; v_call: TRBV3-1; d_call: .; j_call: TRBJ1-2; cdr3_nt: TGTGCCAGCAGCCAAGAAGGCTATGGCTACACCTTC; cdr3_aa: CASSQEGYGYTF
clone_size: once; v_call: TRBV5-1; d_call: .; j_call: TRBJ2-3; cdr3_nt: TGCGCCAGCAGCCCGTCGGGACATCTAACAGATACGCAGTATTTT; cdr3_aa: CASSPSGHLTDTQYF
clone_size: .; v_call: TRBV29-1; d_call: TRBD2; j_call: TRBJ2-3; cdr3_nt: TGCAGCGTTCAGGAACTAGCGGGGAGGACAGATACGCAGTATTTT; cdr3_aa: CSVQELAGRTDTQYF
clone_size: .; v_call: TRBV3-1; d_call: TRBD2; j_call: TRBJ2-5; cdr3_nt: TGTGCCAGCAGCCAAGAGTCCGGGACTAGAGAGAAGACCCAGTACTTC; cdr3_aa: CASSQESGTREKTQYF
clone_size: once; v_call: TRBV20-1; d_call: .; j_call: TRBJ1-1; cdr3_nt: TGCAGTGCCAAGCCCCCAGGGCTGAACACTGAAGCTTTCTTT; cdr3_aa: CSAKPPGLNTEAFF
clone_size: .; v_call: TRBV28; d_call: .; j_call: TRBJ1-4; cdr3_nt: TGTGCCAGCAACGATCGAGGGGCGGCTAATGAAAAACTGTTTTTT; cdr3_aa: CASNDRGAANEKLFF
clone_size: .; v_call: TRBV4-3; d_call: .; j_call: TRBJ2-7; cdr3_nt: TGCGCCAGCAGCCGGGGGCCCGGGCCCCAGAGCGAGCAGTACTTC; cdr3_aa: CASSRGPGPQSEQYF
clone_size: .; v_call: TRBV13; d_call: .; j_call: TRBJ2-3; cdr3_nt: TGTGCCAGCAGCTTCTGGGGGGCCGTCGTAGATACGCAGTATTTT; cdr3_aa: CASSFWGAVVDTQYF
clone_size: .; v_call: TRBV29-1; d_call: .; j_call: TRBJ1-1; cdr3_nt: TGCAGCGTTATCAGGGACCGTGAGGGGACTGAAGCTTTCTTT; cdr3_aa: CSVIRDREGTEAFF
clone_size: .; v_call: TRBV20-1; d_call: .; j_call: TRBJ1-6; cdr3_nt: TGCAGTGCTAAATCCAATTCACCCCTCCACTTT; cdr3_aa: CSAKSNSPLHF
clone_size: .; v_call: TRBV27; d_call: .; j_call: TRBJ2-2; cdr3_nt: TGTGCCAGCAGTTTAATTGCCGGTACCGGGGAGCTGTTTTTT; cdr3_aa: CASSLIAGTGELFF
clone_size: .; v_call: TRBV20-1; d_call: TRBD1; j_call: TRBJ2-1; cdr3_nt: TGCAGTGCTAGCCGAGGGACAGGCGGCTACAATGAGCAGTTCTTC; cdr3_aa: CSASRGTGGYNEQFF
clone_size: once; v_call: TRBV2; d_call: .; j_call: TRBJ2-7; cdr3_nt: TGTGCCAGCAGATTCAGGGGAACCTCCTACGAGCAGTACTTC; cdr3_aa: CASRFRGTSYEQYF
clone_size: .; v_call: TRBV20-1; d_call: .; j_call: TRBJ2-7; cdr3_nt: TGCAGTGCTGCAACTTGGCAGGCCCGTGCTTACGAGCAGTACTTC; cdr3_aa: CSAATWQARAYEQYF
clone_size: .; v_call: TRBV2; d_call: .; j_call: TRBJ2-1; cdr3_nt: TGTGCCAGCGGAGGAGTCGACTACAATGAGCAGTTCTTC; cdr3_aa: CASGGVDYNEQFF
clone_size: once; v_call: TRBV7-9; d_call: TRBD2; j_call: TRBJ2-7; cdr3_nt: TGTGCCAGCAGCCCCTATAGCAGCGGGAGACCCTACGAGCAGTACTTC; cdr3_aa: CASSPYSSGRPYEQYF
clone_size: .; v_call: TRBV29-1; d_call: .; j_call: TRBJ2-5; cdr3_nt: TGCAGCGTTGAGGACCGGCACACCCAAGAGACCCAGTACTTC; cdr3_aa: CSVEDRHTQETQYF
clone_size: .; v_call: TRBV7-2; d_call: TRBD2; j_call: TRBJ2-1; cdr3_nt: TGTGCCAGCAGCTTGAGCGGGGCTGGGAATGAGCAGTTCTTC; cdr3_aa: CASSLSGAGNEQFF
clone_size: .; v_call: TRBV4-3; d_call: .; j_call: TRBJ1-1; cdr3_nt: TGCGCCAGCAGCCAATCAGGGAACACTGAAGCTTTCTTT; cdr3_aa: CASSQSGNTEAFF
clone_size: .; v_call: TRBV30; d_call: TRBD2; j_call: TRBJ2-3; cdr3_nt: TGTGCCTGGAGACGCGGGGGGGCGACAGATACGCAGTATTTT; cdr3_aa: CAWRRGGATDTQYF
clone_size: .; v_call: TRBV20-1; d_call: TRBD2; j_call: TRBJ2-3; cdr3_nt: TGCAGTGCCTCAGTGGCACAGCGGGGGGGCCGAAGCACAGATACGCAGTATTTT; cdr3_aa: CSASVAQRGGRSTDTQYF
clone_size: .; v_call: TRBV20-1; d_call: TRBD2; j_call: TRBJ2-3; cdr3_nt: TGCAGTGCTAACTCGGGCACTAGCGGGAACACAGATACGCAGTATTTT; cdr3_aa: CSANSGTSGNTDTQYF
clone_size: .; v_call: TRBV5-6; d_call: .; j_call: TRBJ1-6; cdr3_nt: TGTGCCAGCAGCGGGCAGGATTCACCCCTCCACTTT; cdr3_aa: CASSGQDSPLHF
clone_size: .; v_call: TRBV12-3/TRBV12-4; d_call: TRBD1; j_call: TRBJ1-5; cdr3_nt: TGTGCCAGCAGATACAGGGGGAGCAATCAGCCCCAGCATTTT; cdr3_aa: CASRYRGSNQPQHF